Below are 4 T cell receptor beta chains sequenced from a single sample in a study of STAT5B mutations in CD4+ large granular lymphocyte leukemia (dated by TCRdb to between 2020 and 2023). Libraries were built with the immunoSEQ multiplex PCR assay. Held by TCRdb, this immuneACCESS table contains in-frame sequences only and omits some clones. Under half of the omission traces to an unresolved V gene where checked; the cause of the rest is unknown. Present in this sample are about 48,000 clones, less than 85% of which were seen just once. 1.5% of the sample is taken by the ten largest. Sequenced sample: CD4+ T cells from blood buffy coats. The receptors come from a human donor in good health.

This clone was seen only a few times. The chain uses TRBV10-1 and TRBJ1-5; no firm D call. Trimming shortened V by 7 bases and J by 7 bases, and 17 bases separated the two germline ends. Germline V gene sequence: CDR1 WNHNN, CDR2 SYGVQD (reference sequence). The CDR3 sequence is 14 residues long. CDR3 amino acids: CASTLTRAGQPQHF. For the CDR3, the DNA is TGCGCCAGCACCCTGACGAGGGCGGGGCAGCCCCAGCATTTT.

This clone was recorded only once. The CDR3 sequence is CASSFSGDQPQHF. The CDR3 DNA sequence: TGTGCCAGTAGTTTTAGCGGGGATCAGCCCCAGCATTTT. This sequence joins TRBV19 and TRBJ1-5, with no clear D. CDR1 is LNHDA, CDR2 SQIVND, per germline (reference sequence). CDR3 length equals 13 residues. V lost 5 bases to trimming and J lost 5 bases, with 10 bases between them.

This clone was seen a single time. The chain's CDR3 is CASRPLAGDGNEQFF. DNA of the CDR3: TGTGCCAGCAGGCCTCTAGCGGGGGATGGCAATGAGCAGTTCTTC. V gene TRBV2 combines with J gene TRBJ2-1; 10 bases match TRBD2. Looked up from germline, CDR1 is SNHLY and CDR2 is FYNNEI. Trimming cost V 6 bases and J 6 bases; bases outside gene matches: 8. The CDR3 consists of 15 residues.

The rearrangement uses TRBV6-5 and TRBJ2-2; D is tentatively TRBD1 or TRBD2 (5 bases each). The CDR3 is 15 residues long. The germline V gene encodes CDR1 MNHEY and CDR2 SVGAGI. Trimming stripped 0 bases from V and 6 bases from J, with 11 bases between. In nucleotides, the CDR3 is TGTGCCAGCAGTTACTCCCGTTGGGGGTCCGGGGAGCTGTTTTTT. Its translation is CASSYSRWGSGELFF.